These T cell receptor beta chains were read from a single sample in a study of CD8 T cells in Susac syndrome. A single record per CDR3 protein comes from TCRdb applying MiXCR to the immunoSEQ multiplex PCR reads. The profile shows under 95,000 distinct CDR3 sequences, just under 95% of them singletons. Sequencing used CD8+ T cells from PBMCs. These receptors came from a human donor with Susac syndrome. Each CDR3 is given with its conserved first and last residue. The D gene is left open where the match is weak. Size is omitted from some rows. Given values are once, few, many or a class for expanded clones.

CDR3 protein: CASSWGGVYEQYF; CDR3 DNA: TGCGCCAGCAGCTGGGGGGGGGTCTACGAGCAGTACTTC; D gene: TRBD2; V gene: TRBV5-1; J gene: TRBJ2-7; clone size: .
CDR3 protein: CSALGLVEAFF; CDR3 DNA: TGCAGTGCTTTGGGCCTGGTGGAAGCTTTCTTT; D gene: .; V gene: TRBV20-1; J gene: TRBJ1-1; clone size: .
CDR3 protein: CASSLLGNEQFF; CDR3 DNA: TGTGCCAGCAGTCTTCTGGGGAATGAGCAGTTCTTC; D gene: .; V gene: TRBV28; J gene: TRBJ2-1; clone size: .
CDR3 protein: CSAPRLEVSNEQFF; CDR3 DNA: TGCAGTGCCCCCAGACTAGAAGTATCCAATGAGCAGTTCTTC; D gene: .; V gene: TRBV20-1; J gene: TRBJ2-1; clone size: once
CDR3 protein: CSARELAASTYNEQFF; CDR3 DNA: TGCAGTGCTAGAGAACTAGCGGCATCAACCTACAATGAGCAGTTCTTC; D gene: TRBD2; V gene: TRBV20-1; J gene: TRBJ2-1; clone size: once
CDR3 protein: CSARPSFGGTEAFF; CDR3 DNA: TGCAGTGCTAGACCCTCCTTTGGGGGAACTGAAGCTTTCTTT; D gene: .; V gene: TRBV20-1; J gene: TRBJ1-1; clone size: .
CDR3 protein: CASSQAGTGSQETQYF; CDR3 DNA: TGTGCCAGCAGCCAAGCCGGGACAGGGAGCCAAGAGACCCAGTACTTC; D gene: TRBD1; V gene: TRBV3-1; J gene: TRBJ2-5; clone size: .
CDR3 protein: CASQSNTEAFF; CDR3 DNA: TGTGCCAGTCAATCGAACACTGAAGCTTTCTTT; D gene: .; V gene: TRBV19; J gene: TRBJ1-1; clone size: .
CDR3 protein: CSAVQETQYF; CDR3 DNA: TGCAGTGCGGTTCAAGAGACCCAGTACTTC; D gene: .; V gene: TRBV20-1; J gene: TRBJ2-5; clone size: .
CDR3 protein: CASSSILNGYTF; CDR3 DNA: TGTGCCAGCAGCTCGATCCTTAATGGCTACACCTTC; D gene: .; V gene: TRBV13; J gene: TRBJ1-2; clone size: .
CDR3 protein: CASSLGGSMGDGYTF; CDR3 DNA: TGTGCCAGCAGCTTAGGAGGCAGCATGGGAGATGGCTACACCTTC; D gene: .; V gene: TRBV7-6; J gene: TRBJ1-2; clone size: .
CDR3 protein: CSVGHNTGELFF; CDR3 DNA: TGCAGCGTAGGACACAACACCGGGGAGCTGTTTTTT; D gene: .; V gene: TRBV29-1; J gene: TRBJ2-2; clone size: .
CDR3 protein: CASRLGGAAYEQYF; CDR3 DNA: TGTGCCAGCCGGCTAGGAGGGGCGGCCTACGAGCAGTACTTC; D gene: .; V gene: TRBV5-6; J gene: TRBJ2-7; clone size: .
CDR3 protein: CASREGLHTYNEQFF; CDR3 DNA: TGTGCCAGCCGAGAAGGACTACACACCTACAATGAGCAGTTCTTC; D gene: .; V gene: TRBV12-3/TRBV12-4; J gene: TRBJ2-1; clone size: .
CDR3 protein: CASSQVTGGHGYTF; CDR3 DNA: TGCGCCAGCAGCCAGGTGACAGGGGGACATGGCTACACCTTC; D gene: TRBD1; V gene: TRBV4-1; J gene: TRBJ1-2; clone size: .
CDR3 protein: CASSSLMGIQYF; CDR3 DNA: TGTGCCAGCAGTTCCCTCATGGGCATTCAGTACTTC; D gene: .; V gene: TRBV6-1; J gene: TRBJ2-4; clone size: few
CDR3 protein: CASSQTGESYGYTF; CDR3 DNA: TGTGCCAGCAGCCAAACAGGGGAAAGCTATGGCTACACCTTC; D gene: TRBD1; V gene: TRBV14; J gene: TRBJ1-2; clone size: .
CDR3 protein: CSVEDRPNGYTF; CDR3 DNA: TGCAGCGTTGAAGATCGGCCGAATGGCTACACCTTC; D gene: .; V gene: TRBV29-1; J gene: TRBJ1-2; clone size: .
CDR3 protein: CAWTDLNTEAFF; CDR3 DNA: TGTGCCTGGACCGATCTGAACACTGAAGCTTTCTTT; D gene: .; V gene: TRBV30; J gene: TRBJ1-1; clone size: .
CDR3 protein: CASSLAAGYEQYF; CDR3 DNA: TGTGCCAGCAGCTTAGCAGCGGGCTACGAGCAGTACTTC; D gene: .; V gene: TRBV7-8; J gene: TRBJ2-7; clone size: .
CDR3 protein: CATSGPGARGYEQYF; CDR3 DNA: TGTGCCACCAGCGGCCCCGGCGCCCGGGGGTACGAGCAGTACTTC; D gene: .; V gene: TRBV15; J gene: TRBJ2-7; clone size: .
CDR3 protein: CSASSRRVAVNYEQYF; CDR3 DNA: TGCAGTGCTAGCAGCCGGAGGGTAGCGGTAAACTACGAGCAGTACTTC; D gene: .; V gene: TRBV20-1; J gene: TRBJ2-7; clone size: once
CDR3 protein: CSVLEEPAYEQYF; CDR3 DNA: TGCAGCGTTTTGGAGGAGCCAGCCTACGAGCAGTACTTC; D gene: .; V gene: TRBV29-1; J gene: TRBJ2-7; clone size: .
CDR3 protein: CASSPGGSGQPQHF; CDR3 DNA: TGTGCCAGCAGTCCCGGCGGGTCCGGGCAGCCCCAGCATTTT; D gene: .; V gene: TRBV12-3/TRBV12-4; J gene: TRBJ1-5; clone size: .
CDR3 protein: CASSPGTPTYEQYF; CDR3 DNA: TGTGCCAGCAGCCCGGGAACCCCAACTTACGAGCAGTACTTC; D gene: .; V gene: TRBV7-9; J gene: TRBJ2-7; clone size: .
CDR3 protein: CASSPNTEAFF; CDR3 DNA: TGTGCCAGTAGTCCGAACACTGAAGCTTTCTTT; D gene: .; V gene: TRBV12-3/TRBV12-4; J gene: TRBJ1-1; clone size: few
CDR3 protein: CSAATGEIQPQHF; CDR3 DNA: TGCAGTGCTGCAACAGGGGAGATTCAGCCCCAGCATTTT; D gene: TRBD1; V gene: TRBV20-1; J gene: TRBJ1-5; clone size: .
CDR3 protein: CSVAGLAGYNEQFF; CDR3 DNA: TGCAGCGTCGCCGGACTAGCGGGGTACAATGAGCAGTTCTTC; D gene: TRBD2; V gene: TRBV29-1; J gene: TRBJ2-1; clone size: .
CDR3 protein: CASSFGGDNEQFF; CDR3 DNA: TGTGCCAGCAGCTTTGGCGGGGACAATGAGCAGTTCTTC; D gene: .; V gene: TRBV7-9; J gene: TRBJ2-1; clone size: .
CDR3 protein: CASSQGAGLNTEAFF; CDR3 DNA: TGCGCCAGCAGCCAAGGTGCGGGACTTAACACTGAAGCTTTCTTT; D gene: .; V gene: TRBV4-1; J gene: TRBJ1-1; clone size: .
CDR3 protein: CSATDFYLTGGNEQFF; CDR3 DNA: TGCAGTGCTACCGACTTCTACCTCACAGGGGGAAATGAGCAGTTCTTC; D gene: TRBD1; V gene: TRBV20-1; J gene: TRBJ2-1; clone size: .
CDR3 protein: CASSLTPGQGAYNEQFF; CDR3 DNA: TGTGCCAGCAGTCTAACCCCCGGACAGGGTGCCTACAATGAGCAGTTCTTC; D gene: TRBD1; V gene: TRBV27; J gene: TRBJ2-1; clone size: .
CDR3 protein: CASGPGTSFGEQFF; CDR3 DNA: TGTGCCAGCGGACCCGGGACATCATTTGGGGAGCAGTTCTTC; D gene: .; V gene: TRBV27; J gene: TRBJ2-1; clone size: .
CDR3 protein: CASRVGTEKIPTNEKLFF; CDR3 DNA: TGTGCCAGCAGAGTCGGGACAGAGAAAATCCCAACTAATGAAAAACTGTTTTTT; D gene: TRBD1; V gene: TRBV27; J gene: TRBJ1-4; clone size: .
CDR3 protein: CASSAPGTGTYEQYF; CDR3 DNA: TGTGCCAGCAGCGCCCCCGGGACAGGGACCTACGAGCAGTACTTC; D gene: TRBD1; V gene: TRBV9; J gene: TRBJ2-7; clone size: .
CDR3 protein: CASSLPDSYNEQFF; CDR3 DNA: TGTGCCAGCAGTTTGCCGGACTCCTACAATGAGCAGTTCTTC; D gene: .; V gene: TRBV12-3/TRBV12-4; J gene: TRBJ2-1; clone size: .
CDR3 protein: CATSRDGRGSPTDTQYF; CDR3 DNA: TGTGCCACCAGCAGAGATGGGAGGGGCAGCCCCACAGATACGCAGTATTTT; D gene: TRBD2; V gene: TRBV15; J gene: TRBJ2-3; clone size: .
CDR3 protein: CASSLGQELDEQYF; CDR3 DNA: TGTGCCAGCAGCTTAGGACAGGAGCTCGACGAGCAGTACTTC; D gene: .; V gene: TRBV13; J gene: TRBJ2-7; clone size: .
CDR3 protein: CASSSTSGDYNEQFF; CDR3 DNA: TGTGCCAGCAGCTCTACTAGCGGGGATTACAATGAGCAGTTCTTC; D gene: TRBD2; V gene: TRBV7-9; J gene: TRBJ2-1; clone size: .
CDR3 protein: CASSQGAPTQYF; CDR3 DNA: TGTGCCAGCAGCCAAGGGGCGCCCACCCAGTACTTC; D gene: .; V gene: TRBV14; J gene: TRBJ2-5; clone size: .
CDR3 protein: CSVENHLSLRGETQYF; CDR3 DNA: TGCAGCGTTGAAAACCACCTTAGTCTGAGGGGAGAGACCCAGTACTTC; D gene: .; V gene: TRBV29-1; J gene: TRBJ2-5; clone size: .
CDR3 protein: CASSFFGGGPVDGNEQFF; CDR3 DNA: TGCGCCAGCAGCTTCTTCGGGGGAGGGCCTGTTGATGGCAATGAGCAGTTCTTC; D gene: TRBD2; V gene: TRBV5-1; J gene: TRBJ2-1; clone size: once
CDR3 protein: CSARDSIGQVNAEAFF; CDR3 DNA: TGCAGTGCTAGAGATTCAATAGGGCAGGTGAATGCTGAAGCTTTCTTT; D gene: .; V gene: TRBV20-1; J gene: TRBJ1-1; clone size: .
CDR3 protein: CSVEDEDRMNTEAFF; CDR3 DNA: TGCAGCGTTGAAGACGAGGACAGAATGAACACTGAAGCTTTCTTT; D gene: .; V gene: TRBV29-1; J gene: TRBJ1-1; clone size: .
CDR3 protein: CAWSFSREPSDTQYF; CDR3 DNA: TGTGCCTGGTCATTCTCGCGGGAGCCTAGTGATACGCAGTATTTT; D gene: TRBD2; V gene: TRBV30; J gene: TRBJ2-3; clone size: once
CDR3 protein: CASSPDRHTGELFF; CDR3 DNA: TGTGCCAGCAGCCCCGACAGACACACCGGGGAGCTGTTTTTT; D gene: .; V gene: TRBV7-9; J gene: TRBJ2-2; clone size: .
CDR3 protein: CSVGLAGSSYNEQFF; CDR3 DNA: TGCAGCGTCGGACTAGCGGGCTCCTCCTACAATGAGCAGTTCTTC; D gene: TRBD2; V gene: TRBV29-1; J gene: TRBJ2-1; clone size: .
CDR3 protein: CASSLVLGPYNEQFF; CDR3 DNA: TGTGCCAGCAGCTTAGTACTCGGCCCCTACAATGAGCAGTTCTTC; D gene: .; V gene: TRBV7-9; J gene: TRBJ2-1; clone size: .
CDR3 protein: CASSLGAGGYEQYF; CDR3 DNA: TGTGCCAGCAGCTTAGGTGCAGGGGGCTACGAGCAGTACTTC; D gene: TRBD1; V gene: TRBV7-8; J gene: TRBJ2-7; clone size: .
CDR3 protein: CSVEGFRTSGSSYNEQFF; CDR3 DNA: TGCAGCGTTGAAGGTTTTCGGACTAGCGGAAGCTCCTACAATGAGCAGTTCTTC; D gene: TRBD2; V gene: TRBV29-1; J gene: TRBJ2-1; clone size: .
CDR3 protein: CASSHPLSAGAAVHIQETQYF; CDR3 DNA: TGCGCCAGCAGCCATCCTCTGAGCGCCGGGGCGGCGGTACATATCCAAGAGACCCAGTACTTC; D gene: .; V gene: TRBV4-1; J gene: TRBJ2-5; clone size: .
CDR3 protein: CASSYAGHEQFF; CDR3 DNA: TGTGCCAGCAGTTACGCAGGGCATGAGCAGTTCTTC; D gene: .; V gene: TRBV11-2; J gene: TRBJ2-1; clone size: .